Presented here are 25 T cell receptor beta chains from one specimen sequenced in a study of blood T cell repertoires in COVID-19. TCRdb's table, derived via immunoSEQ multiplex PCR, lists solely in-frame clones and lacks some. The sample holds about 59,000 clones, 60% to 80% seen once. The sequencing input was peripheral blood. Receptors originate from a man between 60 and 75 years old with acute or convalescent COVID-19.

The sample holds one count of this clone. V is TRBV2 and J is TRBJ1-2; 9 nucleotides match TRBD1. The CDR3 is 13 residues long. The J segment lost 7 bases and the V segment lost 2 bases, leaving 2 bases of the junction unmatched. CDR1 is SNHLY, CDR2 FYNNEI, per germline. CDR3 loop: CASSETGGLGYTF. The DNA of the CDR3 is TGTGCCAGCAGTGAAACAGGGGGCCTTGGCTACACCTTC.

The chain carries TRBV6-5 and TRBJ1-5; TRBD1 aligns across 9 bases. The CDR3 has 15 amino acids. From germline, CDR1 is MNHEY and CDR2 SVGAGI. Trimming removed 7 bases from V and 3 bases from J; junction bases left unmatched: 7. This chain's CDR3 is CASTLTGGNNQPQHF. The CDR3 DNA sequence: TGTGCCAGCACTCTGACAGGGGGGAACAATCAGCCCCAGCATTTT.

The gene calls are TRBV5-5 and TRBJ1-1; tentatively, D is TRBD1 (5 bases). Germline CDR1 reads SGHKS; CDR2 reads YYEKEE (reference sequence). CDR3 size: 16 residues. V was cut by 4 bases and J by 0 bases, with 16 bases left in between. The CDR3 coding sequence is TGTGCCAGCAGCCCGTACGGGGGAGCTATGAACACTGAAGCTTTCTTT. Its translation: CASSPYGGAMNTEAFF.

The V call is TRBV5-6, the J call TRBJ2-7, with TRBD2 identical over 7 bases. The CDR3 length is 14 residues. CDR1 SGHDT and CDR2 YYEEEE come from the germline V gene. Unmatched junction bases numbered 6, after V lost 4 bases and J lost 2 bases. CDR3 region: CASSLARGAYEQYF. CDR3 nucleotide sequence: TGTGCCAGCAGCCTGGCACGGGGGGCCTACGAGCAGTACTTC.

The chain is built from TRBV20-1 and TRBJ2-7; no firm D call. The CDR3 extends over 12 amino acids. Trimming shortened V by 3 bases and J by 2 bases, and 8 bases separated the two germline ends. CDR1 is DFQATT and CDR2 is SNEGSKA in the germline V gene (reference sequence). Here the CDR3 reads CSASSVAYEQYF. The CDR3 coding sequence is TGCAGTGCTAGTTCCGTTGCCTACGAGCAGTACTTC.

There are many counts of this clone. J is TRBJ2-2 and V is TRBV5-1; a possible D gene is TRBD1 (5 bases). V was trimmed by 4 bases and J by 3 bases, leaving 13 bases between them. The CDR3 totals 15 residues. Looked up from germline, CDR1 is SGHRS and CDR2 is YFSETQ. CDR3 region: CASSPGAGYTGELFF. CDR3 bases: TGCGCCAGCAGCCCTGGGGCCGGGTACACCGGGGAGCTGTTTTTT.

This sequence joins TRBV5-4 and TRBJ1-2, with 7 bases identical to TRBD1. CDR3 size: 18 residues. V shed 0 bases, J shed 1 base, and the junction held 12 bases outside the gene matches. Germline CDR1 is SGHNT and CDR2 is YYREEE (reference sequence). The CDR3 spells CASSLGWGTASLNYGYTF. CDR3 bases: TGTGCCAGCAGCTTGGGGTGGGGGACAGCCTCCCTTAACTATGGCTACACCTTC.

This clone appeared a single time. The chain joins TRBV28 to TRBJ1-2; 7 nucleotides agree with TRBD1. This CDR3 comprises 13 residues. Germline assignment: CDR1 MDHEN and CDR2 SYDVKM. J was trimmed by 8 bases and V by 4 bases; bases with no gene match: 7. The CDR3 loop reads CASSSPDRAGYTF. For the CDR3, the DNA is TGTGCCAGCAGTTCCCCCGACAGGGCCGGCTACACCTTC.

The chain has TRBV18 and TRBJ1-1, with D possibly matching TRBD1 (5 bases). Trimming took off 3 bases at V and 6 bases at J, with 17 bases between the two ends. Germline V lookup: CDR1 KGHSH, CDR2 LQKENI. The CDR3 is 15 amino acids. CDR3 nucleotide sequence: TGTGCCAGCTCACCGCGCTCGGGGGTTGACGCTGAAGCTTTCTTT. Its translation: CASSPRSGVDAEAFF.

This clone appeared once. This sequence joins TRBV25-1 and TRBJ2-2; D is possibly TRBD1 (6 bases). Germline CDR1 and CDR2: MGHDK and SYGVNS. V lost 3 bases to trimming and J lost 7 bases, with 15 bases between them. The CDR3 runs 15 residues. The CDR3: CASSESGQIYGELFF. CDR3 in DNA: TGTGCCAGCAGTGAGTCTGGACAGATTTACGGGGAGCTGTTTTTT.

J is TRBJ2-2 and V is TRBV5-5, with TRBD1 matching 8 bases. V shed 4 bases, J shed 3 bases, and the junction held 8 bases outside the gene matches. CDR1 and CDR2 (germline): SGHKS, YYEKEE (reference sequence). The CDR3 length is 16 residues. The CDR3 DNA follows: TGTGCCAGCAGCGCCACAGGGGGGTTCGACACCGGGGAGCTGTTTTTT. Protein product: CASSATGGFDTGELFF. Filled out from reference TRBV5-5 and TRBJ2-2, the complete variable domain reads DAGVTQSPTHLIKTRGQQVTLRCSPISGHKSVSWYQQVLGQGPQFIFQYYEKEERGRGNFPDRFSARQFPNYSSELNVNALLLGDSALYLCASSATGGFDTGELFFGEGSRLTVL.

The CDR3 nucleotides are TGCGCCAGCAGCTTGGGTGTTCAAAATCAGCCCCAGCATTTT. Residues: CASSLGVQNQPQHF. This chain links TRBV5-1 with TRBJ1-5; D ambiguous. CDR3 size: 14 residues. The germline gives CDR1 SGHRS, CDR2 YFSETQ. V was cut by 0 bases and J by 4 bases, with 8 bases left in between. The full variable domain, rest sourced from reference TRBV5-1 and TRBJ1-5, is KAGVTQTPRYLIKTRGQQVTLSCSPISGHRSVSWYQQTPGQGLQFLFEYFSETQRNKGNFPGRFSGRQFSNSRSEMNVSTLELGDSALYLCASSLGVQNQPQHFGDGTRLSIL.

The chain links TRBV24-1 to TRBJ1-3; unclear D gene. The V and J ends lost 0 bases and 0 bases respectively, with 5 bases between them. Germline assignment: CDR1 KGHDR and CDR2 SFDVKD. The CDR3 consists of 15 residues. CDR3 protein: CATSDLRSSGNTIYF. The CDR3 DNA follows: TGTGCCACCAGTGATTTGAGGAGCTCTGGAAACACCATATATTTT.

The rearrangement links TRBV15 to TRBJ1-1; perhaps TRBD1 as D (6 bases). This CDR3 is built from 16 residues. Trimming cost V 0 bases and J 5 bases, with 16 bases left between them. Germline CDR1 and CDR2: LNHNV and YYDKDF (reference sequence). CDR3 nucleotide sequence: TGTGCCACCAGCAGAGACCGGGACATAAAAATTACTGAAGCTTTCTTT. Protein: CATSRDRDIKITEAFF.

V is TRBV27 and J is TRBJ1-1, with D tentatively TRBD1 (6 bases). From germline, CDR1 is MNHEY and CDR2 SMNVEV (reference sequence). The CDR3 runs to 11 residues. V was pared by 9 bases and J by 5 bases, with 10 bases between. This CDR3 reads CASFRGTEAFF. The CDR3 bases are TGTGCCAGTTTCAGGGGAACTGAAGCTTTCTTT.

This clone was counted once. The chain combines TRBV5-1 with TRBJ1-4; no reliable D call. The germline V and J ends were trimmed by 0 bases and 6 bases, with 12 bases remaining between them. CDR3 length equals 15 residues. Germline V gene lookup returns CDR1 SGHRS and CDR2 YFSETQ. The CDR3 is CASSLGTDHDEKLFF. In DNA form, the CDR3 reads TGCGCCAGCAGCTTGGGAACAGACCATGATGAAAAACTGTTTTTT. Based on the CDR3 plus reference TRBV5-1 and TRBJ1-4, the full variable domain is KAGVTQTPRYLIKTRGQQVTLSCSPISGHRSVSWYQQTPGQGLQFLFEYFSETQRNKGNFPGRFSGRQFSNSRSEMNVSTLELGDSALYLCASSLGTDHDEKLFFGSGTQLSVL.

This sequence joins TRBV7-2 and TRBJ1-4, with 11 nucleotides matching TRBD1. The germline gives CDR1 SGHTA, CDR2 FQGNSA. Trimming took 5 bases from V and 6 from J; bases not matched to a gene: 2. This CDR3 comprises 14 residues. The DNA of the CDR3 is TGTGCCAGCAGCCCGGACAGGGGGCATGAAAAACTGTTTTTT. The encoded protein is CASSPDRGHEKLFF.

In this sample, this clone turned up many times. The rearrangement links TRBV30 to TRBJ1-4; no firm D call. The CDR3 spans 15 residues. V was shortened by 0 bases and J by 0 bases, with 8 bases between the two germline ends. Per the germline V gene, CDR1 is GTSNPN and CDR2 is SVGIG (reference sequence). The DNA for the CDR3 is TGTGCCTGGAGTGTACCACGGGCAACTAATGAAAAACTGTTTTTT. As protein: CAWSVPRATNEKLFF.

The chain uses TRBV10-3 and TRBJ1-2, with D perhaps matching TRBD1 (5 bases). CDR1 and CDR2 (germline): ENHRY, SYGVKD. The CDR3 totals 12 residues. V was shortened by 7 bases and J by 1 base, with 7 bases between the two germline ends. The DNA of the CDR3 is TGTGCCATCAAGGACATTAACTATGGCTACACCTTC. Protein: CAIKDINYGYTF.

V is TRBV19 and J is TRBJ1-2; a possible D gene is TRBD1 (5 bases). Germline values: CDR1 LNHDA, CDR2 SQIVND (reference sequence). The V end was cut by 8 bases, the J end by 3 bases, with 7 bases between. This CDR3 region has 11 residues. CDR3 bases: TGTGCCAGTCGACAGCACTATGGCTACACCTTC. This translates into CASRQHYGYTF.

In this sample, this clone turned up a few times. J is TRBJ1-5 and V is TRBV9, with TRBD1 matching 11 bases. CDR3 size: 15 residues. Germline lookup yields CDR1 SGDLS and CDR2 YYNGEE. J lost 6 bases, V lost 3 bases, and 5 bases had no gene match. CDR3 sequence (DNA): TGTGCCAGCAGCGGGGAGGACAGGGGGCTTCAGCCCCAGCATTTT. This sequence encodes CASSGEDRGLQPQHF.

In its sample, this clone was seen once. The genes are TRBV6-5 and TRBJ1-3, with TRBD1 matching over 9 bases. Germline CDR1 is MNHEY and CDR2 is SVGAGI. The CDR3 runs to 15 residues. J was trimmed by 0 bases and V by 5 bases; bases with no gene match: 2. CDR3 residues: CASSRDRASGNTIYF. CDR3 sequence (DNA): TGTGCCAGCAGTAGGGACAGGGCCTCTGGAAACACCATATATTTT.

The chain is built from TRBV7-3 and TRBJ2-7, with TRBD2 matching 8 bases. Trimming at V came to 5 bases and at J to 3 bases, leaving 9 bases not matched to a gene. The germline gives CDR1 SGHTA, CDR2 FQGTGA. The CDR3 consists of 15 residues. CDR3 sequence (DNA): TGTGCCAGCAGCCAATGGGTCGGGACTAGCTACGAGCAGTACTTC. As protein: CASSQWVGTSYEQYF.

The chain has TRBV30 and TRBJ2-7, with a tentative D call TRBD1 (6 bases). V lost 5 bases, J lost 9 bases, and 23 bases lay in between. Germline CDR1 reads GTSNPN; CDR2 reads SVGIG (reference sequence). The CDR3 contains 14 residues. Written as DNA, the CDR3 is TGTGCCTGGCGGCCCCGCGGACAGTTTTTCGGGCAGTACTTC. It translates to CAWRPRGQFFGQYF.

This chain's CDR3 is CASSEWGQGVRGYTF. As DNA, the CDR3 is TGTGCCAGCAGTGAGTGGGGACAGGGGGTTAGAGGCTACACCTTC. The chain links TRBV2 to TRBJ1-2; 11 positions match TRBD1. The CDR3 contains 15 residues. Germline-derived CDR1 and CDR2 are SNHLY and FYNNEI. The trim removed 3 bases at V and 8 bases at J, leaving 8 bases unmatched.